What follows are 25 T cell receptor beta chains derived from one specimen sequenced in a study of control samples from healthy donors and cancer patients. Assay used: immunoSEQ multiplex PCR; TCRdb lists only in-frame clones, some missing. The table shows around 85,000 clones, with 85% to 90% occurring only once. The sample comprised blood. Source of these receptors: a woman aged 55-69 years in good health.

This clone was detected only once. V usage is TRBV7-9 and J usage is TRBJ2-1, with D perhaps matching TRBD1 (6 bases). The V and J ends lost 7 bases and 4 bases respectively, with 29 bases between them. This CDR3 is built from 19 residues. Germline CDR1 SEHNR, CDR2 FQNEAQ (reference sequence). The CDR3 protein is CASKTFFLNEGDGYNEQFF. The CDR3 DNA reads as TGTGCCAGCAAAACTTTTTTTCTTAACGAGGGGGATGGGTACAATGAGCAGTTCTTC. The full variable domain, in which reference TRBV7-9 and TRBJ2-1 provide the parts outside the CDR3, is DTGVSQNPRHKITKRGQNVTFRCDPISEHNRLYWYRQTLGQGPEFLTYFQNEAQLEKSRLLSDRFSAERPKGSFSTLEIQRTEQGDSAMYLCASKTFFLNEGDGYNEQFFGPGTRLTVL.

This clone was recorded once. CDR3 sequence (DNA): TGTGCCAGCAGCTGGGCGCCAGGGAGCTCTGGAAACACCATATATTTT. The encoded protein is CASSWAPGSSGNTIYF. This chain uses TRBV7-4 with TRBJ1-3, with D possibly TRBD1 on 5 matching bases. The ends were cut back, 4 bases at V and 0 bases at J, with 13 bases in the middle. Germline V CDR1 and CDR2: SGHVT, SQSDAQ. The CDR3 has 16 amino acids.

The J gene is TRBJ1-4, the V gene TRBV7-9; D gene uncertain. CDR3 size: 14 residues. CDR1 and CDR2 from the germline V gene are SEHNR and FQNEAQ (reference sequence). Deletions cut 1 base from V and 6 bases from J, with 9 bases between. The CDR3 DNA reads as TGTGCCAGCAGCTTAGGGCAGGTAGATGAAAAACTGTTTTTT. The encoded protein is CASSLGQVDEKLFF.

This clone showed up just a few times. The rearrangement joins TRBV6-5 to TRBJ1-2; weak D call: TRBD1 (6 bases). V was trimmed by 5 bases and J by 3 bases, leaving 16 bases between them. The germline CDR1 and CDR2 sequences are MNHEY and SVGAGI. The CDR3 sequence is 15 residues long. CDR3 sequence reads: CASSPMGAVHYGYTF. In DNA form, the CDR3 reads TGTGCCAGCAGTCCCATGGGGGCAGTTCACTATGGCTACACCTTC.

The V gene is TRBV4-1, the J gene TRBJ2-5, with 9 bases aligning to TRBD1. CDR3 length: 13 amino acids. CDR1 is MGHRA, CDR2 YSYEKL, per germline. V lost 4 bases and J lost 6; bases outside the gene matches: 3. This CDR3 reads CASSLGTGQTQYF. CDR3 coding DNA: TGCGCCAGCAGCCTCGGGACAGGGCAGACCCAGTACTTC.

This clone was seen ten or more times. The CDR3 sequence is CASSLQGASEKLFF. In DNA, the CDR3 is TGTGCCAGCAGTCTTCAGGGGGCCAGTGAAAAACTGTTTTTT. The chain is built from TRBV25-1 and TRBJ1-4; 8 bases match TRBD1. This CDR3 has 14 amino acids. Germline V gives CDR1 MGHDK, CDR2 SYGVNS. V gave up 5 bases and J gave up 7 bases; unmatched junction bases: 6.

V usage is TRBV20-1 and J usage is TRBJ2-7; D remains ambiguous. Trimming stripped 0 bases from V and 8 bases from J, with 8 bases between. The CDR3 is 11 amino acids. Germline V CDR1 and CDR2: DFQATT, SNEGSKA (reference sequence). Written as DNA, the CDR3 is TGCAGTGCTAGAGACTACCCACAGCAGTACTTC. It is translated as CSARDYPQQYF.

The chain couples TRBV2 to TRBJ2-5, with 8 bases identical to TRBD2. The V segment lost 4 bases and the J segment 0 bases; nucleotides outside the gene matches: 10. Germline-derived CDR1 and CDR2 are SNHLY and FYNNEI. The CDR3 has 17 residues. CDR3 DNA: TGTGCCAGCAGTGTATCTAGAACGGGGGGGGACCAAGAGACCCAGTACTTC. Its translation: CASSVSRTGGDQETQYF.

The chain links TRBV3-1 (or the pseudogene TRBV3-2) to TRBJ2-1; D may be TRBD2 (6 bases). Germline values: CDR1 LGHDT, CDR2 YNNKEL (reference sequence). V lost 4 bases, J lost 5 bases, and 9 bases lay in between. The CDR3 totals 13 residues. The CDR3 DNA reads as TGTGCCAGCAGCCCGGGGGTCAACAATGAGCAGTTCTTC. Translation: CASSPGVNNEQFF.

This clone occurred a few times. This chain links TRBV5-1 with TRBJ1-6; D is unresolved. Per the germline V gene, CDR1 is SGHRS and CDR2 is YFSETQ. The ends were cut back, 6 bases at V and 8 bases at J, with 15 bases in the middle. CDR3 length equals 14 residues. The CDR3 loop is CASTRSGRHSPLHF. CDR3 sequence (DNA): TGCGCCAGCACGCGGTCGGGGAGGCATTCACCCCTCCACTTT.

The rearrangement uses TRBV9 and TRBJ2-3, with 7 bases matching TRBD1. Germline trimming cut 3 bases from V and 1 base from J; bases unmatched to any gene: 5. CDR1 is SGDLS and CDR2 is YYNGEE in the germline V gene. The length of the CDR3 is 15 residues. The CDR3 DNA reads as TGTGCCAGCAGCGCCTGGACAGGCGGCACAGATACGCAGTATTTT. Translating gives CASSAWTGGTDTQYF.

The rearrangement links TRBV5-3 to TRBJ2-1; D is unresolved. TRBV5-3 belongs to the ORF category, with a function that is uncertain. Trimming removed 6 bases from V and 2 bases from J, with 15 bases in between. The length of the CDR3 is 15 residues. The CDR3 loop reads CARTATPIPYNEQFF. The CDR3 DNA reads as TGTGCCAGAACCGCGACTCCTATTCCCTACAATGAGCAGTTCTTC.

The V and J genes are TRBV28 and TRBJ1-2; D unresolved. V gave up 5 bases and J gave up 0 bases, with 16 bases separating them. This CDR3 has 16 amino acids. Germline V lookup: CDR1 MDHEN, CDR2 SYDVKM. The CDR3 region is CASSPQSGPSNYGYTF. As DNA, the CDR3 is TGTGCCAGCAGTCCCCAATCCGGGCCTTCTAACTATGGCTACACCTTC.

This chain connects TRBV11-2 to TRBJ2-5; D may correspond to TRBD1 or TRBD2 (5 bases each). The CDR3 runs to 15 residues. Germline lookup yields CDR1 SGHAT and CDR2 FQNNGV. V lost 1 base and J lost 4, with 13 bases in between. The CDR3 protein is CASSLGIGTGETQYF. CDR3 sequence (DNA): TGTGCCAGCAGCTTAGGAATTGGGACGGGAGAGACCCAGTACTTC.

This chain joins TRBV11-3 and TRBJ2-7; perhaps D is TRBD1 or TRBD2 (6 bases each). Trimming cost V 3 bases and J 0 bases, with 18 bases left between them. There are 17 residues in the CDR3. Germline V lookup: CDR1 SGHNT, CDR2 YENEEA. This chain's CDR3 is CASSFWYGGESSYEQYF. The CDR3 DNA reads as TGTGCCAGCAGCTTTTGGTACGGGGGCGAAAGCTCCTACGAGCAGTACTTC.

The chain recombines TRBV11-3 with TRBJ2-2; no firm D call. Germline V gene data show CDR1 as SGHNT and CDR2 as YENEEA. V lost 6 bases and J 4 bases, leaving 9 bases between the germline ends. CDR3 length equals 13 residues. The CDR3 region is CASRGIGTGELFF. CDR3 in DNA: TGTGCCAGCAGGGGGATCGGCACCGGGGAGCTGTTTTTT.

The CDR3 sequence is CAISDRGLNEQYF. DNA for the CDR3: TGTGCCATCAGTGACAGGGGGTTGAACGAGCAGTACTTC. This sequence joins TRBV10-3 and TRBJ2-7, with 7 bases identical to TRBD1. The trim removed 3 bases at V and 5 bases at J, leaving 4 bases unmatched. Germline V gives CDR1 ENHRY, CDR2 SYGVKD. The CDR3 has 13 amino acids.

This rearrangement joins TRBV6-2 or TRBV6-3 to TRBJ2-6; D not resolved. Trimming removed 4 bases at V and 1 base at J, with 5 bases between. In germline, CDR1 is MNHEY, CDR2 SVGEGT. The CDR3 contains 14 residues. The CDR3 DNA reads TGTGCCAGCAGTTTGTGGTCTGGGGCCAACGTCCTGACTTTC. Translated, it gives CASSLWSGANVLTF.

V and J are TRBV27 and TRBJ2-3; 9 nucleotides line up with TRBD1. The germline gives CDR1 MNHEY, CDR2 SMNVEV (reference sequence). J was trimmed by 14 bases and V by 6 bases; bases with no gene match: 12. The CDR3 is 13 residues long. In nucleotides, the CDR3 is TGTGCCAGCAGCGAGGGACATCGGGACAGGGTGTATTTT. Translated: CASSEGHRDRVYF.

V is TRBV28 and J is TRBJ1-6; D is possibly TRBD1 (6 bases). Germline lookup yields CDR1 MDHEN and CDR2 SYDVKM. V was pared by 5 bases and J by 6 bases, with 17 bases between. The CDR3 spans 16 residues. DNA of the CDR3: TGTGCCAGCAGTCGACCCCTGACAGGTGTTAATTCACCCCTCCACTTT. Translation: CASSRPLTGVNSPLHF.

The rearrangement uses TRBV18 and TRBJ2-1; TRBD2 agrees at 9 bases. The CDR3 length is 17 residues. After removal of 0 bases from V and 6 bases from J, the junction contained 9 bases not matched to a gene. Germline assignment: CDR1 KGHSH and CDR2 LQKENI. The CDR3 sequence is CASSPPSAGGGGNEQFF. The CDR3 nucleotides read TGTGCCAGCTCACCACCGTCCGCGGGAGGGGGGGGCAATGAGCAGTTCTTC.

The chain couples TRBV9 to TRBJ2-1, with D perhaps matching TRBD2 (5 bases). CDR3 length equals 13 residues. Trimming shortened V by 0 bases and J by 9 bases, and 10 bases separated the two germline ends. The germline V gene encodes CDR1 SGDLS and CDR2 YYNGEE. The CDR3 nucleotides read TGTGCCAGCAGCGTAGTAGGGAGTGGTGAGCAGTTCTTC. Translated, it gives CASSVVGSGEQFF.

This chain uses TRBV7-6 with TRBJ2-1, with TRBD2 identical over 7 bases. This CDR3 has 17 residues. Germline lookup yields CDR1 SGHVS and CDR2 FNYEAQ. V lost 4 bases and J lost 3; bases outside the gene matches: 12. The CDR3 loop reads CASSSRLRGLLYNEQFF. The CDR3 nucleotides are TGTGCCAGCAGCTCCCGACTCCGGGGACTACTCTACAATGAGCAGTTCTTC.

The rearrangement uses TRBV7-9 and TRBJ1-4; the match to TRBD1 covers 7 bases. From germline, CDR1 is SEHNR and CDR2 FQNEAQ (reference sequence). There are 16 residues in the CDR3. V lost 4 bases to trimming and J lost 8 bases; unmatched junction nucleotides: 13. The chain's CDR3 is CASSSQATGPGEKLFF. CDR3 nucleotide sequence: TGTGCCAGCAGCTCCCAAGCGACAGGGCCAGGGGAAAAACTGTTTTTT.

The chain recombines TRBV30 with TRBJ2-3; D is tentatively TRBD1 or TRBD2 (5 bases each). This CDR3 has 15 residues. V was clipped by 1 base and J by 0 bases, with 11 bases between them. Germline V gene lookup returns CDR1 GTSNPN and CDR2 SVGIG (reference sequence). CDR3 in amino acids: CAWSGSGLSTDTQYF. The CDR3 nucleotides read TGTGCCTGGAGTGGGTCGGGGCTGAGCACAGATACGCAGTATTTT.